This passage covers 14 T cell receptor beta chains from one sample sequenced in a study of cytomegalovirus exposure and HLA in healthy donors. The protocol was immunoSEQ multiplex PCR, while the TCRdb copy is restricted to in-frame clones and leaves out a portion. Here the sample spans under 250,000 clones, more than 85% being singletons. Specimen: PBMCs. These receptors all stem from a man younger than 35 in good health and CMV-seropositive.

Note on this clone: At the DNA level, this CDR3 is encoded by other sequences in the same sample as well. J is TRBJ1-1 and V is TRBV2, with 10 bases that match TRBD1. The CDR3 runs 14 residues. The junction had 2 bases not matched to a gene; V was cut back by 2 bases and J by 5 bases. Germline CDR1 is SNHLY and CDR2 is FYNNEI. The CDR3 bases are TGTGCCAGCAGTGAACGGACAGGGGGGACTGAAGCTTTCTTT. This gives the protein CASSERTGGTEAFF.

The J gene is TRBJ2-1, the V gene TRBV7-2; no definite D call. V lost 4 bases and J lost 10, with 8 bases in between. This CDR3 is 11 amino acids long. CDR1 and CDR2 (germline): SGHTA, FQGNSA. The CDR3 loop is CASSSVQEQFF. CDR3 DNA: TGTGCCAGCAGCTCCGTCCAAGAGCAGTTCTTC. Variable domain in full (rest from reference TRBV7-2 and TRBJ2-1): GAGVSQSPSNKVTEKGKDVELRCDPISGHTALYWYRQSLGQGLEFLIYFQGNSAPDKSGLPSDRFSAERTGGSVSTLTIQRTQQEDSAVYLCASSSVQEQFFGPGTRLTVL.

The rearrangement links TRBV6-6 to TRBJ2-1; 10 nucleotides line up with TRBD1. The ends lost 7 bases at V and 6 bases at J; junction bases unmatched: 6. Germline CDR1 and CDR2: MNHNY and SVGAGI (reference sequence). This CDR3 spans 14 amino acids. The DNA of the CDR3 is TGTGCCAGCACTACAGGGACAGGGGCCAATGAGCAGTTCTTC. Its translation is CASTTGTGANEQFF.

V is TRBV14 and J is TRBJ2-5, with D hard to call. This CDR3 is 12 amino acids long. Germline V gives CDR1 SGHDN, CDR2 FVKESK. V shed 6 bases and J shed 7 bases, with 12 bases lying between them. CDR3 nucleotides: TGTGCCAGCAGTTCAGCACCGGGGACCCAGTACTTC. Amino acids: CASSSAPGTQYF. Full variable domain (outside the CDR3, taken from reference TRBV14 and TRBJ2-5): EAGVTQFPSHSVIEKGQTVTLRCDPISGHDNLYWYRRVMGKEIKFLLHFVKESKQDESGMPNNRFLAERTGGTYSTLKVQPAELEDSGVYFCASSSAPGTQYFGPGTRLLVL.

The V call is TRBV14, the J call TRBJ2-3, with D hard to call. V was trimmed by 4 bases and J by 6 bases, leaving 8 bases between them. The CDR3 runs to 12 residues. Germline-derived CDR1 and CDR2 are SGHDN and FVKESK. CDR3 sequence reads: CASSPGLDTQYF. In DNA form, the CDR3 reads TGTGCCAGCAGCCCCGGTTTGGATACGCAGTATTTT.

The V call is TRBV4-2, the J call TRBJ1-1, with no clear D. V was shortened by 0 bases and J by 4 bases, with 6 bases between the two germline ends. Germline V gene lookup returns CDR1 LGHNA and CDR2 YNFKEQ. The CDR3 is 13 amino acids. The CDR3 loop reads CASSQEFGTEAFF. The CDR3 nucleotides read TGTGCCAGCAGCCAAGAATTTGGCACTGAAGCTTTCTTT.

The CDR3 sequence: CASSLLGTPTGADTQYF. The CDR3 DNA reads TGTGCCAGCAGTTTGCTAGGGACTCCGACCGGCGCGGATACGCAGTATTTT. The genes are TRBV28 and TRBJ2-3; D is perhaps TRBD2 (6 bases). V was shortened by 3 bases and J by 6 bases, with 22 bases between the two germline ends. Looked up from germline, CDR1 is MDHEN and CDR2 is SYDVKM. The CDR3 loop spans 17 amino acids.

In the case of this clone: The sample carries other DNA sequences with the same CDR3. The chain is built from TRBV4-1 and TRBJ2-2; no reliable D call. CDR3 length: 12 amino acids. The V gene lost 2 bases and the J gene lost 2 bases, with 0 bases spanning the gap. The V gene's germline CDR1 is MGHRA and CDR2 YSYEKL. The CDR3 sequence: CASSQNTGELFF. CDR3 nucleotides: TGCGCCAGCAGCCAAAACACCGGGGAGCTGTTTTTT.

CDR3 protein: CASSLAISGHTQYF. CDR3 in DNA: TGCGCCAGCAGCTTGGCCATCTCTGGGCATACGCAGTATTTT. The chain is built from TRBV5-1 and TRBJ2-3, with unresolved D. Trimming pared 0 bases from V and 7 bases from J, leaving 12 bases between. Germline values: CDR1 SGHRS, CDR2 YFSETQ. The length of the CDR3 is 14 residues.

This chain connects TRBV4-2 to TRBJ2-7; 8 bases map to TRBD2. The CDR3 covers 16 residues. J gave up 4 bases and V 4 bases, and 12 bases lay outside the gene matches. CDR1 and CDR2 from the germline V gene are LGHNA and YNFKEQ. CDR3: CASSPDIGGRRYEQYF. Here the CDR3 DNA reads TGTGCCAGCAGCCCCGATATAGGCGGGAGGAGGTACGAGCAGTACTTC.

In its sample, this clone was seen a few times. The chain has TRBV2 and TRBJ1-2, with no clear D. This CDR3 contains 12 residues. Germline values: CDR1 SNHLY, CDR2 FYNNEI. Trimming stripped 4 bases from V and 6 bases from J, with 9 bases between. For the CDR3, the DNA is TGTGCCAGCAGTGGGGCAACTGATGGCTACACCTTC. The encoded protein is CASSGATDGYTF.

This clone showed up just a few times. The chain uses TRBV5-1 and TRBJ1-2, with D perhaps matching TRBD1 (6 bases). Trimming shortened V by 0 bases and J by 3 bases, and 12 bases separated the two germline ends. From germline, CDR1 is SGHRS and CDR2 YFSETQ. This CDR3 region has 15 residues. CDR3 region: CASSLGAGEYYGYTF. The CDR3 DNA follows: TGCGCCAGCAGCTTGGGGGCAGGGGAGTACTATGGCTACACCTTC.

The CDR3 nucleotides read TGTGCCAGCAGTTTATTGGGTAGGGAGGCCTATGGCTACACCTTC. The encoded protein is CASSLLGREAYGYTF. The rearrangement links TRBV27 to TRBJ1-2; D not resolved. V was shortened by 1 base and J by 4 bases, with 13 bases between the two germline ends. CDR3 size: 15 residues. Germline V gives CDR1 MNHEY, CDR2 SMNVEV (reference sequence).

The genes are TRBV5-4 and TRBJ2-1, with TRBD1 as a possible D gene (6 bases). The CDR3 totals 15 residues. Germline loops: CDR1 SGHNT, CDR2 YYREEE (reference sequence). V gave up 2 bases and J gave up 5 bases, with 14 bases separating them. DNA of the CDR3: TGTGCCAGCAGCTTAGAACCCGGGACACACAATGAGCAGTTCTTC. This codes for CASSLEPGTHNEQFF. Using reference TRBV5-4 and TRBJ2-1 for the parts outside the CDR3, the full variable domain is ETGVTQSPTHLIKTRGQQVTLRCSSQSGHNTVSWYQQALGQGPQFIFQYYREEENGRGNFPPRFSGLQFPNYSSELNVNALELDDSALYLCASSLEPGTHNEQFFGPGTRLTVL.